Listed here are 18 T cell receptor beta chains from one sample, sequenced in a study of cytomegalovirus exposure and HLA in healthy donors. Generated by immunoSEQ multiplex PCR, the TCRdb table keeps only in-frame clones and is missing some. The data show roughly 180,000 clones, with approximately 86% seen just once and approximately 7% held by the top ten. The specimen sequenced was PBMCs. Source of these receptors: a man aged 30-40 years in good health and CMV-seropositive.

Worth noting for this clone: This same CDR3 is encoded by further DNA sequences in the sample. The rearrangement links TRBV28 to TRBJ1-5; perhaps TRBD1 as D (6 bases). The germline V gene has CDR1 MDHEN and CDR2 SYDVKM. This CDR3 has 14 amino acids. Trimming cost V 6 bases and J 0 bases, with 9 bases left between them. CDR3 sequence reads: CASSRGGSNQPQHF. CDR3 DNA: TGTGCCAGCAGCCGAGGGGGTAGCAATCAGCCCCAGCATTTT.

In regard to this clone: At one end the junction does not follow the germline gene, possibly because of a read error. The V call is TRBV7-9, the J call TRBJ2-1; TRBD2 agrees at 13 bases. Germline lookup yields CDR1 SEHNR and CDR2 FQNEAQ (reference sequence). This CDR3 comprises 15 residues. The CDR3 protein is CASSLALGLAGDRLF. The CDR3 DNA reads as TGTGCCAGCAGCTTAGCCCTCGGACTAGCGGGAGATAGGCTCTTC.

The CDR3 nucleotides read TGCGCCAGCAGTCAACCAGGGGAGGGACAGTCTCACACCGGGGAGCTGTTTTTT. Translation: CASSQPGEGQSHTGELFF. The chain employs TRBV23-1 and TRBJ2-2; perhaps D is TRBD1 or TRBD2 (7 bases each). TRBV23-1 falls under the ORF class, with uncertain function. This CDR3 region has 18 residues. V lost 2 bases, J lost 3 bases, and 19 bases lay in between.

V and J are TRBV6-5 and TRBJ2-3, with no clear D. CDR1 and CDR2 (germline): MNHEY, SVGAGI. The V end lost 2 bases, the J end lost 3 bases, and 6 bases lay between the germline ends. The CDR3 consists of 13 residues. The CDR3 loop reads CASSYIMTDTQYF. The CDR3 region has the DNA TGTGCCAGCAGTTACATTATGACAGATACGCAGTATTTT.

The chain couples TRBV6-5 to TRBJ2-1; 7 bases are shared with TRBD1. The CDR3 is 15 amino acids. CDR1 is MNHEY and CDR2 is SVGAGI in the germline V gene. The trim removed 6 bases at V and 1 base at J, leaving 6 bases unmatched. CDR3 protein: CASSFTGVSYNEQFF. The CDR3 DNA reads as TGTGCCAGCAGCTTCACAGGGGTGTCCTACAATGAGCAGTTCTTC.

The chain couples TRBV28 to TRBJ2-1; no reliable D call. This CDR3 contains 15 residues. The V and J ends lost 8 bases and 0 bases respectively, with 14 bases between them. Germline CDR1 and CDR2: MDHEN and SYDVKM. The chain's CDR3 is CASLLAQSSYNEQFF. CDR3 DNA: TGTGCCAGCCTCCTGGCTCAGAGCTCCTACAATGAGCAGTTCTTC.

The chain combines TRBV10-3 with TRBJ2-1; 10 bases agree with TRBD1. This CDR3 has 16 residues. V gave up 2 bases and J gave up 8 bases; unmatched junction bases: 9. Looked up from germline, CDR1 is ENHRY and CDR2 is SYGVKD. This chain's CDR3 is CAISEPVDRGWDEQFF. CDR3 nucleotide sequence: TGTGCCATCAGTGAGCCGGTGGACAGGGGGTGGGATGAGCAGTTCTTC.

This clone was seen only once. Here the CDR3 reads CASMPLAGSADTQYF. The CDR3 DNA reads as TGCGCCAGCATGCCCCTTGCGGGGAGCGCAGATACGCAGTATTTT. This chain joins TRBV5-1 and TRBJ2-3; perhaps TRBD2 as D (6 bases). The germline V and J ends were trimmed by 6 bases and 4 bases, with 18 bases remaining between them. The CDR3 runs to 15 residues. CDR1 SGHRS and CDR2 YFSETQ come from the germline V gene.

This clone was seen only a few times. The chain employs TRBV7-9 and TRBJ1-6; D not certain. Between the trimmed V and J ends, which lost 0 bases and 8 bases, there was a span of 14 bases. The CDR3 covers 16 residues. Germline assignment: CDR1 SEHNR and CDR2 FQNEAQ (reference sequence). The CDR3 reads CASSLATNPADSPLHF. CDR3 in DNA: TGTGCCAGCAGCTTAGCCACAAATCCCGCCGATTCACCCCTCCACTTT.

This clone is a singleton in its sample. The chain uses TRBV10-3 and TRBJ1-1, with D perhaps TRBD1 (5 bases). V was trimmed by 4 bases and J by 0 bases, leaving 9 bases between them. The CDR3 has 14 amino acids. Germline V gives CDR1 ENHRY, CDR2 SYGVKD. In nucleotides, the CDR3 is TGTGCCATCAGTGTAAGACAGATGAACACTGAAGCTTTCTTT. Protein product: CAISVRQMNTEAFF.

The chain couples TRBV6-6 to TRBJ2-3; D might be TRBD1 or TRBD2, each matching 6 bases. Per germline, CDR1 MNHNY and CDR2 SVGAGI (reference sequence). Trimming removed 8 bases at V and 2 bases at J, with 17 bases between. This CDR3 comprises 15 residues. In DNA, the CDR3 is TGTGCCAGCCTTAGGGGGGACATGGACACAGATACGCAGTATTTT. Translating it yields CASLRGDMDTDTQYF.

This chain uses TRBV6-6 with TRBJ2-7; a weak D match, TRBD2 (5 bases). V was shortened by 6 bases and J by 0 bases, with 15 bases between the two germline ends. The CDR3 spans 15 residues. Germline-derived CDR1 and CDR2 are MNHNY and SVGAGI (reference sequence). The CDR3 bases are TGTGCCAGCAGCCCTACCGGGGAGAGCTCCTACGAGCAGTACTTC. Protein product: CASSPTGESSYEQYF.

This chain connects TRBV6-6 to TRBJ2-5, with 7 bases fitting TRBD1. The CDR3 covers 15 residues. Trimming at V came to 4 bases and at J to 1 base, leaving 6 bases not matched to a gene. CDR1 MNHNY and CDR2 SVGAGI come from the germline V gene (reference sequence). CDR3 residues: CASSSLPGGQETQYF. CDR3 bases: TGTGCCAGCAGTTCCCTCCCAGGGGGCCAAGAGACCCAGTACTTC.

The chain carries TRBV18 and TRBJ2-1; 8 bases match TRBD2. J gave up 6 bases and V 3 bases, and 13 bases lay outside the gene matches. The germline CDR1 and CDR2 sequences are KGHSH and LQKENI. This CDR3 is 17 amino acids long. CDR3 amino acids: CASSPLISGGTSNEQFF. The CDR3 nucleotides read TGTGCCAGCTCACCGCTTATAAGCGGGGGCACCTCCAATGAGCAGTTCTTC.

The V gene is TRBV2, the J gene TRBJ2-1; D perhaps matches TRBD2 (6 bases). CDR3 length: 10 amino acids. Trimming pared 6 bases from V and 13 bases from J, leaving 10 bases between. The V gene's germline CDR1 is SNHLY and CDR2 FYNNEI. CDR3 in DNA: TGTGCCAGCAGCATAGCGGACCAGTTCTTC. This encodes CASSIADQFF.

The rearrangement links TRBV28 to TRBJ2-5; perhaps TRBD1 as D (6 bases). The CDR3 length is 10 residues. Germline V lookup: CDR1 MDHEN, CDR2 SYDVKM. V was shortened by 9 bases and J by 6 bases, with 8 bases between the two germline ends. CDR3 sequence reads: CASQGQTQYF. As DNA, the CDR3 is TGTGCCAGTCAGGGGCAGACCCAGTACTTC.

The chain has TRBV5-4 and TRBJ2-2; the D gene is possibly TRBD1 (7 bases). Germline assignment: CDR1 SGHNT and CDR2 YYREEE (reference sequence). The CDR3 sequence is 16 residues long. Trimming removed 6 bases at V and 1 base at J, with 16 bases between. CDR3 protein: CASTPGAGGNTGELFF. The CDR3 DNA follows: TGTGCCAGCACCCCGGGGGCAGGGGGGAACACCGGGGAGCTGTTTTTT.

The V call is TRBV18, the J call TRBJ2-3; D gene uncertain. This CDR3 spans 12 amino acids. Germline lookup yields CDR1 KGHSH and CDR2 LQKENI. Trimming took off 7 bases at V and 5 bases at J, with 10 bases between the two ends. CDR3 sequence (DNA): TGTGCCAGCTTCGCCTTAAGAGATACGCAGTATTTT. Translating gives CASFALRDTQYF.